The sample holds a few counts of the clone carrying this TCR beta chain. Its antigen is as yet unknown. The assay was immunoSEQ multiplex PCR, and TCRdb's table has in-frame clones only and misses some. The data hold 140,000 to 150,000 clones, with about 95% observed a single time. This sample stems from a study of cytomegalovirus exposure and HLA in healthy donors. Study outcomes and limitations: It was reportedly the case that the classifier diagnosed cytomegalovirus status with high specificity and sensitivity.

This CDR3 contains 15 residues. Deletions cut 0 bases from V and 6 bases from J, with 11 bases between. In germline, CDR1 is SGHVS, CDR2 FNYEAQ. The chain is built from TRBV7-6 and TRBJ2-2, with D possibly TRBD1 on 5 matching bases. The source material was PBMCs. The clonotype originates from a man younger than 35 in good health and CMV-seropositive. CDR3 DNA: TGTGCCAGCAGCTTAGCGGTCAGGGCAGCCGGGGAGCTGTTTTTT. It yields the protein CASSLAVRAAGELFF.